Presented here are 20 T cell receptor beta chains from one specimen sequenced in a study of blood T cell repertoires in COVID-19. The method was immunoSEQ multiplex PCR; TCRdb's version includes in-frame clones alone and lacks a portion of them. Of 150,000 to 200,000 clones in the sample, 60% to 80% were seen once. Material for sequencing was peripheral blood. These receptors originate from a man aged 55-75 years with active or convalescent COVID-19.

The V call is TRBV2, the J call TRBJ2-3, with 14 bases that match TRBD2. Per germline, CDR1 SNHLY and CDR2 FYNNEI. The CDR3 loop spans 14 amino acids. V shed 6 bases, J shed 6 bases, and the junction held 2 bases outside the gene matches. CDR3 amino acids: CASRGLAGADTQYF. The CDR3 nucleotides are TGTGCCAGCAGGGGACTAGCGGGAGCGGATACGCAGTATTTT. The entire variable domain, with the rest obtained from reference TRBV2 and TRBJ2-3, is as follows: EPEVTQTPSHQVTQMGQEVILRCVPISNHLYFYWYRQILGQKVEFLVSFYNNEISEKSEIFDDQFSVERPDGSNFTLKIRSTKLEDSAMYFCASRGLAGADTQYFGPGTRLTVL.

The rearrangement joins TRBV6-4 to TRBJ2-3; perhaps TRBD1 as D (6 bases). Germline V gene data show CDR1 as MRHNA and CDR2 as SNTAGT. There are 14 residues in the CDR3. Between the trimmed V and J ends, which lost 0 bases and 4 bases, there was a span of 8 bases. The CDR3 here is CASSDSQGPDTQYF. In DNA form, the CDR3 reads TGTGCCAGCAGTGACTCCCAGGGGCCAGATACGCAGTATTTT.

This clone was found once. The chain uses TRBV6-1 and TRBJ2-3; 10 positions match TRBD1. The CDR3 is 18 amino acids. The V gene end was trimmed by 3 bases and the J gene end by 6 bases; junction bases not matched to a gene: 15. The germline gives CDR1 MNHNS, CDR2 SASEGT. The CDR3 nucleotides are TGTGCCAGCAGTGAGCACCGATTGGGACAGGGGAGAGAGGATACGCAGTATTTT. Protein: CASSEHRLGQGREDTQYF.

The rearrangement uses TRBV2 and TRBJ2-1; a weak D match, TRBD2 (5 bases). Germline-derived CDR1 and CDR2 are SNHLY and FYNNEI. Trimming left V 7 bases short and J 3 bases short, with 19 bases between. CDR3 length: 16 residues. The DNA for the CDR3 is TGTGCCAGCAACTCTCAAGGAGGACCCTTCTACAATGAGCAGTTCTTC. Translating it yields CASNSQGGPFYNEQFF.

The chain couples TRBV3-1 (or the pseudogene TRBV3-2) to TRBJ1-1; D is possibly TRBD1 (5 bases). CDR1 LGHDT and CDR2 YNNKEL come from the germline V gene (reference sequence). V was trimmed by 1 base and J by 7 bases, leaving 10 bases between them. CDR3 length: 13 amino acids. The CDR3 region has the DNA TGTGCCAGCAGCCAAGGGGCAGGGATTGAAGCTTTCTTT. Its protein product is CASSQGAGIEAFF.

The rearrangement uses TRBV28 and TRBJ1-4; maybe TRBD1 (5 bases). Trimming shortened V by 10 bases and J by 2 bases, and 11 bases separated the two germline ends. The CDR3 extends over 13 amino acids. Germline V lookup: CDR1 MDHEN, CDR2 SYDVKM. CDR3 nucleotide sequence: TGTGCCACCCTACAGGATACTAATGAAAAACTGTTTTTT. This encodes CATLQDTNEKLFF.

This chain connects TRBV12-3 or TRBV12-4 to TRBJ2-7; a weak D match, TRBD1 (5 bases). V lost 3 bases, J lost 4 bases, and 10 bases lay in between. The CDR3 extends over 13 amino acids. CDR3 coding DNA: TGTGCCAGCAGTTTGGGGCTTCCGTACGAGCAGTACTTC. As protein: CASSLGLPYEQYF.

By proportion, this clone is medium-sized. The chain combines TRBV7-8 with TRBJ1-1; the D is unclear. Trimming stripped 0 bases from V and 1 base from J, with 6 bases between. The germline V gene has CDR1 SGHVS and CDR2 FQNEAQ. This CDR3 is built from 14 residues. The CDR3 protein is CASSLAPQNTEAFF. The CDR3 DNA sequence: TGTGCCAGCAGCTTAGCTCCCCAGAACACTGAAGCTTTCTTT. The complete variable domain, with remaining parts taken from reference TRBV7-8 and TRBJ1-1, reads GAGVSQSPRYKVAKRGQDVALRCDPISGHVSLFWYQQALGQGPEFLTYFQNEAQLDKSGLPSDRFFAERPEGSVSTLKIQRTQQEDSAVYLCASSLAPQNTEAFFGQGTRLTVV.

The rearrangement joins TRBV28 to TRBJ1-1; D remains ambiguous. The CDR3 has 13 amino acids. Germline assignment: CDR1 MDHEN and CDR2 SYDVKM. The V gene lost 4 bases and the J gene lost 1 base, with 7 bases spanning the gap. CDR3 sequence reads: CASSSYGNTEAFF. The CDR3, as DNA: TGTGCCAGCAGTTCCTACGGGAACACTGAAGCTTTCTTT.

This chain links TRBV7-3 with TRBJ1-2; perhaps TRBD1 as D (6 bases). V was cut by 5 bases and J by 3 bases, with 16 bases left in between. CDR1 is SGHTA, CDR2 FQGTGA, per germline. The CDR3 is 15 amino acids. The CDR3 DNA reads TGTGCCAGCAGCCCGCGGGGGGGGCAAGACTATGGCTACACCTTC. This encodes CASSPRGGQDYGYTF.

The chain has TRBV5-1 and TRBJ1-3, with a weak D call TRBD1 (6 bases). V was trimmed by 0 bases and J by 8 bases, leaving 12 bases between them. Germline CDR1 and CDR2: SGHRS and YFSETQ. This CDR3 is 14 amino acids long. DNA of the CDR3: TGCGCCAGCAGCTTGGATCAGGGGAGAGACACCATATATTTT. Its protein is CASSLDQGRDTIYF.

This chain links TRBV15 with TRBJ2-3; D is possibly TRBD2 (5 bases). Germline assignment: CDR1 LNHNV and CDR2 YYDKDF (reference sequence). CDR3 length: 16 residues. The V and J ends lost 0 bases and 7 bases respectively, with 17 bases between them. As DNA, the CDR3 is TGTGCCACCAGCAGAGAGACGCGGGCCGAATTCAATACGCAGTATTTT. Translation gives CATSRETRAEFNTQYF.

The chain is built from TRBV7-3 and TRBJ1-1, with TRBD1 matching over 9 bases. The CDR3 loop spans 17 amino acids. The V gene end was trimmed by 3 bases and the J gene end by 5 bases; junction bases not matched to a gene: 13. Looked up from germline, CDR1 is SGHTA and CDR2 is FQGTGA. This CDR3 reads CASSFTGGARVLTEAFF. As DNA, the CDR3 is TGTGCCAGCAGCTTCACAGGGGGCGCGAGAGTTTTGACTGAAGCTTTCTTT.

V is TRBV5-4 and J is TRBJ2-3, with D perhaps matching TRBD2 (6 bases). The V gene's germline CDR1 is SGHNT and CDR2 YYREEE (reference sequence). There are 14 residues in the CDR3. V was trimmed by 2 bases and J by 1 base, leaving 8 bases between them. CDR3 sequence: CASSFSSGTDTQYF. CDR3 DNA: TGTGCCAGCAGCTTCTCTAGCGGCACAGATACGCAGTATTTT.

This chain joins TRBV7-2 and TRBJ1-4, with D possibly being TRBD1 (5 bases). Germline CDR1 reads SGHTA; CDR2 reads FQGNSA. This CDR3 comprises 15 residues. The V end was cut by 3 bases, the J end by 0 bases, with 8 bases between. In nucleotides, the CDR3 is TGTGCCAGCAGCTTTGACAGTGCAACTAATGAAAAACTGTTTTTT. Residues: CASSFDSATNEKLFF.

The rearrangement uses TRBV7-2 and TRBJ2-3; D is perhaps TRBD2 (5 bases). The CDR3 runs to 15 residues. Trimming removed 2 bases from V and 3 bases from J, with 12 bases in between. The germline CDR1 and CDR2 sequences are SGHTA and FQGNSA. CDR3 nucleotides: TGTGCCAGCAGCTTAAACGGGATAGGGACAGATACGCAGTATTTT. This sequence encodes CASSLNGIGTDTQYF.

Only a few counts were recorded for this clone. The chain links TRBV7-2 to TRBJ1-5; TRBD1 is a possible D gene (6 bases). The length of the CDR3 is 21 residues. The germline gives CDR1 SGHTA, CDR2 FQGNSA. The V and J ends lost 0 bases and 0 bases respectively, with 24 bases between them. The CDR3 sequence: CASSLAGMPFRGSYSNQPQHF. The CDR3 nucleotides are TGTGCCAGCAGCTTAGCTGGGATGCCATTCAGGGGATCCTATAGCAATCAGCCCCAGCATTTT. The entire variable domain, with the rest obtained from reference TRBV7-2 and TRBJ1-5, is as follows: GAGVSQSPSNKVTEKGKDVELRCDPISGHTALYWYRQSLGQGLEFLIYFQGNSAPDKSGLPSDRFSAERTGGSVSTLTIQRTQQEDSAVYLCASSLAGMPFRGSYSNQPQHFGDGTRLSIL.

V usage is TRBV27 and J usage is TRBJ1-5; D possibly corresponds to TRBD1 (6 bases). CDR1 is MNHEY and CDR2 is SMNVEV in the germline V gene (reference sequence). V gave up 6 bases and J gave up 2 bases, with 11 bases separating them. The CDR3 totals 14 residues. CDR3 amino acids: CASSHRQGNQPQHF. The CDR3 bases are TGTGCCAGCAGCCACCGACAGGGCAATCAGCCCCAGCATTTT.

This chain uses TRBV7-9 with TRBJ1-5; 8 nucleotides align to TRBD1. The germline CDR1 and CDR2 sequences are SEHNR and FQNEAQ (reference sequence). The CDR3 consists of 16 residues. V trimming: 5 bases; J trimming: 4 bases; junction bases outside the gene matches: 10. CDR3 sequence (DNA): TGTGCCAGCAGCGTCACCGGGACAGGCGAAAATCAGCCCCAGCATTTT. The encoded protein is CASSVTGTGENQPQHF.

The chain joins TRBV7-3 to TRBJ2-3; 8 bases agree with TRBD1. With 5 bases clipped from V and 3 bases from J, the junction kept 1 base outside the gene matches. From germline, CDR1 is SGHTA and CDR2 FQGTGA. The CDR3 is 13 amino acids. CDR3 protein: CASSGQGTDTQYF. For the CDR3, the DNA is TGTGCCAGCAGCGGACAGGGAACAGATACGCAGTATTTT.